Presented here are 20 T cell receptor beta chains from one specimen sequenced in a study of T cell repertoires in cytomegalovirus infection. These TCRs are of unknown antigen specificity. TCRdb itself ran the reads through MiXCR, one entry per CDR3 protein. In the table there are fewer than 900,000 distinct CDR3 sequences, just under 30% of which are singletons. The source was cultured CD8+ T cells from PBMCs, collected from culture after CMV antigen stimulation. The receptors shown here come from a human donor in good health (CMV status not recorded). Some clones in this sample may be carry-over from other donors' samples.

V gene TRBV27 combines with J gene TRBJ1-1, with 8 bases aligning to TRBD1. V was clipped by 4 bases and J by 5 bases; unmatched bases: 3. Germline V CDR1 and CDR2: MNHEY, SMNVEV (reference sequence). The CDR3 is made up of 13 amino acids. The CDR3 bases are TGTGCCAGCAGTTGGCAGGGGGCGACTGAAGCTTTCTTT. This sequence encodes CASSWQGATEAFF.

This rearrangement joins TRBV12-3 or TRBV12-4 to TRBJ2-3, with D possibly TRBD1 on 5 matching bases. Trimming shortened V by 3 bases and J by 0 bases, and 16 bases separated the two germline ends. The CDR3 loop spans 17 amino acids. The CDR3 DNA reads as TGTGCCAGCAGTTTGGTGCAACCGACAGCTAGCACAGATACGCAGTATTTT. Its protein is CASSLVQPTASTDTQYF.

This clonotype was seen a few times. The chain carries TRBV28 and TRBJ2-5; tentatively, D is TRBD1 or TRBD2 (5 bases each). This CDR3 has 16 amino acids. V was cut by 7 bases and J by 3 bases, with 21 bases left in between. Germline CDR1 is MDHEN and CDR2 is SYDVKM. The CDR3: CASTRYRDRIEETQYF. The CDR3, as DNA: TGTGCCAGCACCAGATATAGGGACCGAATAGAAGAGACCCAGTACTTC.

The chain is built from TRBV2 and TRBJ2-5; D not resolved. Germline V gene data show CDR1 as SNHLY and CDR2 as FYNNEI. The CDR3 length is 13 residues. V was trimmed by 9 bases and J by 1 base, leaving 12 bases between them. In DNA form, the CDR3 reads TGTGCCAGTACCGACACATTCCAAGAGACCCAGTACTTC. It codes for CASTDTFQETQYF.

J is TRBJ2-7 and V is TRBV4-1; D remains unclear. Germline CDR1 reads MGHRA; CDR2 reads YSYEKL. Trimming left V 2 bases short and J 2 bases short, with 13 bases between. The CDR3 has 15 residues. DNA of the CDR3: TGCGCCAGCAGCCAAACGCATCAACCTACCTACGAGCAGTACGTC. This gives the protein CASSQTHQPTYEQYV.

In this sample, this clonotype turned up many times. The DNA for the CDR3 is TGTGCCAGCAGCTTAAGAATAGTGACTTCGGGGGATCAGCCCCAGCATTTT. Translating gives CASSLRIVTSGDQPQHF. The rearrangement joins TRBV7-2 to TRBJ1-5; tentatively, D is TRBD1 (5 bases). Per germline, CDR1 SGHTA and CDR2 FQGNSA. CDR3 length equals 17 residues. The ends were cut back, 2 bases at V and 5 bases at J, with 19 bases in the middle.

The table lists this clonotype with a few counts. The chain joins TRBV6-1 to TRBJ1-1; possibly TRBD1 for D (5 bases). V lost 3 bases and J lost 5, with 10 bases in between. Germline lookup yields CDR1 MNHNS and CDR2 SASEGT. The CDR3 is 13 amino acids. The CDR3 protein is CASSDSGGTEAFF. The CDR3 DNA reads as TGTGCCAGCAGTGATTCGGGGGGTACTGAAGCTTTCTTT.

This clonotype was counted between two and nine times. J is TRBJ1-4 and V is TRBV6-1; D is possibly TRBD1 (5 bases). The V and J ends lost 6 bases and 5 bases respectively, with 16 bases between them. CDR1 and CDR2 from the germline V gene are MNHNS and SASEGT. CDR3 length equals 15 residues. CDR3 bases: TGTGCCAGCAGGGTACAAGGGACGTCGAATGAAAAACTGTTTTTT. This translates into CASRVQGTSNEKLFF.

This clonotype was recorded only once. The chain carries TRBV15 and TRBJ1-2; tentatively, D is TRBD1 (6 bases). Germline V lookup: CDR1 LNHNV, CDR2 YYDKDF (reference sequence). The CDR3 totals 14 residues. Trimming stripped 2 bases from V and 2 bases from J, with 9 bases between. In DNA, the CDR3 is TGTGCCACCAGCAGAATACAGGGAAACTATGGCTACACCTTC. Amino acid sequence: CATSRIQGNYGYTF.

J is TRBJ2-1 and V is TRBV5-6, with D possibly matching TRBD2 (5 bases). Germline CDR1 reads SGHDT; CDR2 reads YYEEEE. Trimming pared 0 bases from V and 7 bases from J, leaving 20 bases between. The CDR3 covers 17 residues. The CDR3 DNA reads as TGTGCCAGCAGCTTGGGGGCAGGACTCAAAAATGGGAATGAGCAGTTCTTC. Protein sequence: CASSLGAGLKNGNEQFF.

A single count supports this clonotype. The chain recombines TRBV28 with TRBJ2-3; D is unclear. There are 12 residues in the CDR3. V dropped 6 bases and J dropped 6 bases, with 10 bases sitting between them. Germline V gene data show CDR1 as MDHEN and CDR2 as SYDVKM. As DNA, the CDR3 is TGTGCCAGCAGCCCCCTTTGGGATACGCAGTATTTT. This encodes CASSPLWDTQYF. Variable domain in full (rest from reference TRBV28 and TRBJ2-3): DVKVTQSSRYLVKRTGEKVFLECVQDMDHENMFWYRQDPGLGLRLIYFSYDVKMKEKGDIPEGYSVSREKKERFSLILESASTNQTSMYLCASSPLWDTQYFGPGTRLTVL.

This clonotype was counted between two and nine times. The chain joins TRBV7-6 to TRBJ1-1; 11 nucleotides match TRBD1. The germline gives CDR1 SGHVS, CDR2 FNYEAQ. This CDR3 comprises 17 residues. V lost 6 bases and J lost 0; bases outside the gene matches: 9. The CDR3 DNA is TGTGCCAGCAGTGCCCGACCGGGACAGGGGGTGAACACTGAAGCTTTCTTT. Translation gives CASSARPGQGVNTEAFF. Looking up the rest from reference TRBV7-6 and TRBJ1-1 gives the full variable domain: GAGVSQSPRYKVTKRGQDVALRCDPISGHVSLYWYRQALGQGPEFLTYFNYEAQQDKSGLPNDRFSAERPEGSISTLTIQRTEQRDSAMYRCASSARPGQGVNTEAFFGQGTRLTVV.

The rearrangement joins TRBV6-2 or TRBV6-3 to TRBJ2-7; 8 nucleotides line up with TRBD2. The CDR3 is made up of 14 amino acids. From germline, CDR1 is MNHEY and CDR2 SVGEGT. The junction had 3 bases not matched to a gene; V was cut back by 2 bases and J by 3 bases. The CDR3 region has the DNA TGTGCCAGCAGTTACCTCGGGGGGGTCTACGAGCAGTACGTC. Translation: CASSYLGGVYEQYV.

This clonotype was observed many times. This rearrangement joins TRBV7-2 to TRBJ2-7; 7 nucleotides agree with TRBD2. Germline V gene lookup returns CDR1 SGHTA and CDR2 FQGNSA. The CDR3 is made up of 16 amino acids. Germline trimming cut 2 bases from V and 2 bases from J; bases unmatched to any gene: 9. CDR3 sequence reads: CASSLFPTSIPYEQYV. DNA for the CDR3: TGTGCCAGCAGCTTATTTCCGACTAGCATTCCCTACGAGCAGTACGTC.

The gene calls are TRBV27 and TRBJ2-2; D remains ambiguous. The CDR3 covers 14 residues. The germline CDR1 and CDR2 sequences are MNHEY and SMNVEV (reference sequence). With 5 bases removed from V and 2 bases from J, the gap between germline ends came to 9 bases. The CDR3 DNA reads as TGTGCCAGCAGTGTCGGGCGAAACACCGGGGAGCTGTTTTTT. This gives the protein CASSVGRNTGELFF.

This clonotype has a handful of counts. V is TRBV24-1 and J is TRBJ1-1, with D possibly being TRBD1 (5 bases). The CDR3 totals 16 residues. Germline CDR1 KGHDR, CDR2 SFDVKD. Trimming removed 3 bases from V and 1 base from J, with 14 bases in between. The CDR3 bases are TGTGCCACCAGTGATGGGACCAGCTACCAGAACACTGAAGCTTTCTTT. It yields the protein CATSDGTSYQNTEAFF.

This rearrangement joins TRBV28 to TRBJ2-7; 9 bases line up with TRBD1. J was trimmed by 7 bases and V by 6 bases; bases with no gene match: 13. The CDR3 runs to 15 residues. The germline V gene has CDR1 MDHEN and CDR2 SYDVKM. CDR3 loop: CASRLGNRGRREQYF. In nucleotides, the CDR3 is TGTGCCAGCAGATTAGGGAACAGGGGGCGTCGTGAGCAGTACTTC.

This sequence joins TRBV20-1 and TRBJ1-2; TRBD1 matches at 10 bases. CDR1 is DFQATT, CDR2 SNEGSKA, per germline (reference sequence). The V segment lost 6 bases and the J segment 8 bases; nucleotides outside the gene matches: 9. The CDR3 length is 13 residues. CDR3 sequence: CSAQPGQGTGYTF. CDR3 DNA: TGCAGTGCCCAACCGGGACAGGGGACAGGCTACACCTTC.

This rearrangement joins TRBV11-2 to TRBJ2-3; D is unclear. The CDR3 totals 15 residues. Germline CDR1 and CDR2: SGHAT and FQNNGV. V lost 3 bases and J lost 0, with 10 bases in between. As DNA, the CDR3 is TGTGCCAGCAGCTTGCGCCCGTGGAGCACAGATACGCAGTATTTT. Amino acids: CASSLRPWSTDTQYF.

The sample holds a few counts of this clonotype. The gene calls are TRBV6-1 and TRBJ2-7; 11 positions match TRBD1. CDR3 length: 14 amino acids. Germline assignment: CDR1 MNHNS and CDR2 SASEGT. V shed 5 bases and J 6 bases; nucleotides not matched to a gene: 6. Written as DNA, the CDR3 is TGTGCCAGCAGTCGAGGACAGGGGGCGGCCGAGCAGTACTTC. Translated, it gives CASSRGQGAAEQYF.